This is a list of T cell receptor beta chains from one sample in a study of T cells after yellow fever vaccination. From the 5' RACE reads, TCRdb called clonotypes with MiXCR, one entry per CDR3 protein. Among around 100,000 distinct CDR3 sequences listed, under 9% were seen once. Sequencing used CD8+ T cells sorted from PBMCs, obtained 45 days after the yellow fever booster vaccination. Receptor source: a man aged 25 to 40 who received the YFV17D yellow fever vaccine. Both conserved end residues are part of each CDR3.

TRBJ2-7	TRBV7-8	CASSMTGALDEQYF
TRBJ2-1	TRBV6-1	CASSPLQGSSYNEQFF
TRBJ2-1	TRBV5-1	CASSSRTGRWDEQFF
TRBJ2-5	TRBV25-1	CASSTPGGQREFRETQYF
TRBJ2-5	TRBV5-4	CATSGTSGSQETQYF
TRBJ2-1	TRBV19	CASSSTQGSFYNEQFF
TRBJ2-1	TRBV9	CASSVELAPLSEQFF
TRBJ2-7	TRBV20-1	CSARDQGHEQYF
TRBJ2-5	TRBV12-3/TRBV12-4	CASSFEVAERGETQYF
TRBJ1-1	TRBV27	CASSFNSAGVEAFF
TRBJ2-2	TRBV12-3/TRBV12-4	CASSLVLAGELFF
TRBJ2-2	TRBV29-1	CSVRGSGELFF
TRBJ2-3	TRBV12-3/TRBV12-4	CASSRTGSATDTQYF
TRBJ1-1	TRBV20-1	CSASGGDHTEAFF
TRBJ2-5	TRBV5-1	CASSYTGTPATETQYF
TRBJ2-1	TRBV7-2	CASSSTEDEQFF
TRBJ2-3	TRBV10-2	CASSESPGGATDTQYF
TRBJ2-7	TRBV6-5	CASSYSGAPLYEQYF
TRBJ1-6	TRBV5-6	CASSLGGQGFDSPLHF
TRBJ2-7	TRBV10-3	CAISELYEQYF
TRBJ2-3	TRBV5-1	CASSLGQGSTDTQYF
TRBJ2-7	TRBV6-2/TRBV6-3	CASSYLSGAFPLEQYF
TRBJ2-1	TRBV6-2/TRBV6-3	CASSWAGTSDPEGWYEQFF
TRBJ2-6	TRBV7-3	CASSLTVAGANVLTF
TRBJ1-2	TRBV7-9	CASSLGLGTGDVYGYTF
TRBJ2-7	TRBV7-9	CASSSVGLAGGHEQYF